This T cell receptor (beta chain) was sequenced for a study of blood T cell repertoires in COVID-19. Study-level background: COVID-19 samples collected from the United States, Italy and Spain covered acute and convalescent phases. Nucleic acid was either cDNA or gDNA, and it came from T cells, B-cell-depleted T cells, or PBMCs.

As handled by the study authors: By means of reference gene primer amplification, nucleated cell counts were estimated. Clones were sequenced by immunoSEQ multiplex PCR, and TCRdb holds only the in-frame ones, with some missing. For V, J and clone size, that table is used; D and trimming come from the DNA. The table records 99,000 or so clones, approximately 82% of them present only once. Trimming pared 0 bases from V and 2 bases from J, leaving 10 bases between. Germline V lookup: CDR1 ENHRY, CDR2 SYGVKD. The CDR3 is 16 amino acids. The origin of this receptor is a woman older than 75 with acute or convalescent COVID-19. The chain joins TRBV10-3 to TRBJ2-2, with D uncertain. The sample was peripheral blood. CDR3 amino acids: CAISESGGSNTGELFF. DNA for the CDR3: TGTGCCATCAGTGAGTCTGGCGGATCTAACACCGGGGAGCTGTTTTTT.